This T cell receptor beta chain is drawn from a study of blood T cell repertoires in COVID-19. The wider study: T cells, B-cell-depleted T cells, or PBMCs supplied cDNA or gDNA.

Germline trimming cut 6 bases from V and 7 bases from J; bases unmatched to any gene: 12. Germline lookup yields CDR1 MNHNY and CDR2 SVGAGI (reference sequence). The CDR3 loop spans 15 amino acids. Clones were read by immunoSEQ multiplex PCR, and TCRdb kept only the in-frame ones, dropping some. The profile shows about 83,000 clones, 85% to 90% of them singletons. The sample taken for sequencing was peripheral blood. The receptor comes from a woman aged 80 or over in a cohort sampled during active or convalescent COVID-19. V gene TRBV6-6 combines with J gene TRBJ1-2; 9 bases align to TRBD1. CDR3 sequence (DNA): TGTGCCAGCAGGCCTCCGGGACAGGGAGTAGCTGGCTACACCTTC. This translates into CASRPPGQGVAGYTF.